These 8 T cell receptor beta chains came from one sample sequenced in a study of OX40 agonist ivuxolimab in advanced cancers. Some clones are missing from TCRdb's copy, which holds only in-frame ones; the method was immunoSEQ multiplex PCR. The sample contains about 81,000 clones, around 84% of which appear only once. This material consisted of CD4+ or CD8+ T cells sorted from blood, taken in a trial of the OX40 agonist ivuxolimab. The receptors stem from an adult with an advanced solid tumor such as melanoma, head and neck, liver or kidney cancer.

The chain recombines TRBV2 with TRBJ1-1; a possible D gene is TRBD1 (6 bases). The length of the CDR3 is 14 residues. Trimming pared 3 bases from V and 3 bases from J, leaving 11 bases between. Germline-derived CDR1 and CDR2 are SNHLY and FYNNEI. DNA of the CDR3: TGTGCCAGCAGTGACCCAACAGGGTACACTGAAGCTTTCTTT. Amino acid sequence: CASSDPTGYTEAFF.

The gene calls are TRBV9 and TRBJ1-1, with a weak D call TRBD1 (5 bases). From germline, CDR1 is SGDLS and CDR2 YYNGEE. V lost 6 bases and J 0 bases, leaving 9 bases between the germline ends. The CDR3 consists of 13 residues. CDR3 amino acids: CASTEGMNTEAFF. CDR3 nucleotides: TGTGCCAGCACCGAGGGGATGAACACTGAAGCTTTCTTT.

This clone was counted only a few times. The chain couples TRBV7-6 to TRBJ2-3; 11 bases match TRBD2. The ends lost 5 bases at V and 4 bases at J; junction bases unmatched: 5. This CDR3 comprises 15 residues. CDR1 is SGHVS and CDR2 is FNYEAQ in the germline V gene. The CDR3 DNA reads TGTGCCAGCAGCGCCTTAGCGGGGGGGCCAGATACGCAGTATTTT. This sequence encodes CASSALAGGPDTQYF.

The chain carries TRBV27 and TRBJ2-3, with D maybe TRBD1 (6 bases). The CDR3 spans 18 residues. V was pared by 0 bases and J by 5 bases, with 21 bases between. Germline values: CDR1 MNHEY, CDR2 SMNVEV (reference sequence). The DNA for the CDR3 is TGTGCCAGCAGTTTATCGGGGATTTGGGGCAGGGGTGGAGATACGCAGTATTTT. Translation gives CASSLSGIWGRGGDTQYF.

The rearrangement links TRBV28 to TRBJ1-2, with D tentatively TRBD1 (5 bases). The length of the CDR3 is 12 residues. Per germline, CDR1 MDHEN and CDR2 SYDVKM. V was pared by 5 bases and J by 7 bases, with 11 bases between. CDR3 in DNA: TGTGCCAGCAGTACTAGGGACCTTGGCTACACCTTC. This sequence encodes CASSTRDLGYTF.

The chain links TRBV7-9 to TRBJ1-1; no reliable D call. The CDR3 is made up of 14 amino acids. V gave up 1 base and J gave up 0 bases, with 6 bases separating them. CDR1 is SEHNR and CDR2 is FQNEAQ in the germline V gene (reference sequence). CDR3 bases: TGTGCCAGCAGCTTAGAACCCTTGAACACTGAAGCTTTCTTT. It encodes CASSLEPLNTEAFF.

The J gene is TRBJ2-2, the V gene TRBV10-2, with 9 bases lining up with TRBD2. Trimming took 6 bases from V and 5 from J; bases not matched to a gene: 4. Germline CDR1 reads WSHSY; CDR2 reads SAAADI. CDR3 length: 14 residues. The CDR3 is CASSTLAGTGELFF. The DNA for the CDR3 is TGCGCCAGCAGCACACTAGCGGGTACCGGGGAGCTGTTTTTT.

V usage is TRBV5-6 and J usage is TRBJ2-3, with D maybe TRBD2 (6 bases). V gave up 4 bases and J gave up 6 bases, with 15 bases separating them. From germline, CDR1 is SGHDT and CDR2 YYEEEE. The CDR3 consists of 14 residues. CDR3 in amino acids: CASSRDSSLDTQYF. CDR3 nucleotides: TGTGCCAGCAGCCGGGACTCCTCTCTGGATACGCAGTATTTT.